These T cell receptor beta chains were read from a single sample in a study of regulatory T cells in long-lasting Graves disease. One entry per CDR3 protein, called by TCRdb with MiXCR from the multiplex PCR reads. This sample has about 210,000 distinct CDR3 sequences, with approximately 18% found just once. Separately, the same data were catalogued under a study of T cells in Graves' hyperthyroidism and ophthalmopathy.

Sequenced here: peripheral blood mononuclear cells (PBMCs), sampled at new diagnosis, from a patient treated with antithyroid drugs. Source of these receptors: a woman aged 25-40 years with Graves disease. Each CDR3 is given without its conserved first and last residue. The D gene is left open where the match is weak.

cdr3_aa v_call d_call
ASSEAVEGANSPLH TRBV6-2/TRBV6-3 TRBD1
ASSFETGLKTQY TRBV11-2 TRBD1
ASSQAHGTSKETQY TRBV4-2 TRBD2
ASTPHGLASYNEQF TRBV2 NA
ANNTGRTSENTEAF TRBV10-1 NA
ASSSRLAGGRNEQY TRBV2 TRBD2
ASNLRMNTEAF TRBV5-8 NA
ASSLGYSEQF TRBV5-6 NA
ASSQRGKVYGYT TRBV3-1 NA
ASSDFGQGAHTEAF TRBV2 TRBD1
ASSYSSSGNPYEQY TRBV6-5 NA
ASSLHAGFSYEQY TRBV28 NA
ASSLAVNTGELF TRBV28 NA
SARDARGGGSSYNEQF TRBV20-1 NA
ASSVQGYEQY TRBV25-1 NA